The 2 T cell receptor beta chains presented below share a single source sample, sequenced in a study of tumor and adjacent non-tumor tissue in lung cancer. The template was RNA from unsorted bulk tissue. Three rounds of nested PCR, following a modified ARM-PCR protocol, produced the TCRbeta library. TCRdb itself ran the multiplex PCR reads through MiXCR, one entry per CDR3 protein. The data show about 82,000 distinct CDR3 sequences, roughly 80% seen once. Sequencing was done on a sample of lung tumor tissue. Receptor source: a woman between 50 and 59 years old with non-small cell lung cancer.

As regards this clonotype: One end of the junction fails to match germline, which may point to a read error. The chain uses TRBV28 and TRBJ1-1; a possible D gene is TRBD1 (5 bases). Germline CDR1 reads MDHEN; CDR2 reads SYDVKM. The CDR3 contains 15 residues. CDR3 region: CASSSPSSRDTEAFF. The CDR3 nucleotides read TGTGCTAGCAGTTCCCCTTCCAGCAGGGACACTGAAGCTTTCTTT.

The rearrangement links TRBV4-1 to TRBJ2-7; D possibly uses TRBD1 or TRBD2 (5 bases each). CDR3 length equals 15 residues. V lost 8 bases, J lost 3 bases, and 20 bases lay in between. CDR1 MGHRA and CDR2 YSYEKL come from the germline V gene. In DNA, the CDR3 is TGCGCCAGCGACCAGGATCAGGGACGGCACTACGAGCAGTACTTC. Translated, it gives CASDQDQGRHYEQYF.